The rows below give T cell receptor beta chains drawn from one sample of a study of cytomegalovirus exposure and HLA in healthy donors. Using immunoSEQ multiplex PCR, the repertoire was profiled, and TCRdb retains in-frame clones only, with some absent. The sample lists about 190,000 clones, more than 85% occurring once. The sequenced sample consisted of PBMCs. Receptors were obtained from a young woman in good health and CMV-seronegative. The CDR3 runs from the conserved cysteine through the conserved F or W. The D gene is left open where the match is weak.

CASSLAGAIFYEQYF,TGCGCCAGCAGCTTGGCCGGAGCGATTTTTTACGAGCAGTACTTC,.,TRBJ2-7,TRBV5-1
CASRKSGQGEQYF,TGTGCCAGCAGGAAGTCCGGACAGGGCGAGCAGTACTTC,TRBD1,TRBJ2-7,TRBV6-5
CASREVSTDTQYF,TGTGCCAGTAGGGAGGTCAGCACAGATACGCAGTATTTT,.,TRBJ2-3,TRBV19
CASSTRPGTGSEQYF,TGTGCCAGCAGCACCCGTCCCGGGACAGGGTCCGAGCAGTACTTC,TRBD1,TRBJ2-7,TRBV11-3
CASSLAAGGTDTQYF,TGTGCCAGCAGCTTGGCTGCGGGAGGCACAGATACGCAGTATTTT,TRBD2,TRBJ2-3,TRBV5-4
CASSPPGVEQFF,TGTGCCAGCAGTCCCCCGGGGGTTGAGCAGTTCTTC,.,TRBJ2-1,TRBV28
CASTRPPRKSDSPLHF,TGTGCCAGCACTAGACCGCCCCGAAAGTCGGATTCACCCCTCCACTTT,.,TRBJ1-6,TRBV28
CASRRDRGYNEQFF,TGCGCCAGCCGCCGGGACAGGGGCTACAATGAGCAGTTCTTC,TRBD1,TRBJ2-1,TRBV4-3
CASSPQGDLVNTEAFF,TGTGCCAGCTCACCCCAGGGGGATTTGGTGAACACTGAAGCTTTCTTT,TRBD1,TRBJ1-1,TRBV18
CATSFRAGTLVDSPLHF,TGTGCCACCAGCTTCCGGGCCGGGACACTCGTTGATTCACCCCTCCACTTT,.,TRBJ1-6,TRBV15
CASSLVPLGGYTEAFF,TGTGCCAGCAGCTTAGTGCCGTTGGGAGGGTACACTGAAGCTTTCTTT,.,TRBJ1-1,TRBV11-3
CASSDLPSGRTYEQYF,TGTGCCAGCAGTGACCTCCCTAGCGGGAGGACCTACGAGCAGTACTTC,TRBD2,TRBJ2-7,TRBV6-1
CASSTGREQETQYF,TGTGCCAGCAGCACTGGGCGGGAACAAGAGACCCAGTACTTC,.,TRBJ2-5,TRBV5-4